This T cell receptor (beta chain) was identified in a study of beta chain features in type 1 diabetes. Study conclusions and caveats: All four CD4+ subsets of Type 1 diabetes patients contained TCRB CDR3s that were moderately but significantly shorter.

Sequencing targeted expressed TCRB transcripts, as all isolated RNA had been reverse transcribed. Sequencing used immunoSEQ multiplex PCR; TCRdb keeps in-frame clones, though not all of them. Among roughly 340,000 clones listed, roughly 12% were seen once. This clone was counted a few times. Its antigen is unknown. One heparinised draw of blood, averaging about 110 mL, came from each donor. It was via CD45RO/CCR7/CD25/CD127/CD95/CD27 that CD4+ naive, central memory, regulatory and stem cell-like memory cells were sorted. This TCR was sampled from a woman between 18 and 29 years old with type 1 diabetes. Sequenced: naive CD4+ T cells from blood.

The CDR3 region has the DNA TGTGCCAGCACCTCGGACAGGACCGGGGGCTACACCTTC. Its translation: CASTSDRTGGYTF. The V and J genes are TRBV5-6 and TRBJ1-2; 7 bases fit TRBD1. V shed 6 bases, J shed 8 bases, and the junction held 10 bases outside the gene matches. The CDR3 runs to 13 residues. Germline loops: CDR1 SGHDT, CDR2 YYEEEE.